Many counts were recorded for the clone carrying this T cell receptor (beta chain). Its antigen is as yet unknown. The record originates from a study of breast tumors, draining lymph nodes, adjacent tissues. Study-wide points: Data only fit, rather than demonstrated, lymph node origin of most tumor T cells. Tumors had less TCR diversity than lymph nodes, more than nontumor tissue. The data were judged consistent with most tumor T cells coming from lymph node and expanding in tumor.

The lymph nodes were axillary draining lymph nodes from breast cancer patients. The CDR3 is made up of 17 amino acids. The germline V and J ends were trimmed by 0 bases and 2 bases, with 17 bases remaining between them. TCRdb passed the multiplex PCR reads through MiXCR, listing each CDR3 protein once. This table holds fewer than 200,000 distinct CDR3 sequences, approximately 30% found once. The material sequenced was axillary lymph node tissue. The V gene is TRBV12-3 or TRBV12-4, the J gene TRBJ2-7, with a possible D match to TRBD2 (6 bases). The TCR sequence derives from a female donor with breast cancer. Some clones in this sample may be carry-over from other donors' samples. CDR3 loop: CASSLATGRAGTYEQYF. CDR3 bases: TGTGCCAGCAGTTTAGCCACTGGCAGGGCGGGAACCTACGAGCAGTACTTC.